This is a list of T cell receptor beta chains from one sample in a study of blood T cell repertoires in COVID-19. Sequenced by immunoSEQ multiplex PCR; TCRdb stores in-frame clones only, minus some. The repertoire holds 200,000 to 300,000 clones, 75% to 90% seen once, with around 3.5% in the top ten. Sequenced: peripheral blood. Receptors were obtained from a woman aged 40 to 49 with acute or convalescent COVID-19. Each CDR3 is given with its conserved first and last residue. Each record gives: J gene, D gene, V gene, clone size, CDR3 DNA, CDR3 protein. The D gene is left open where the match is weak. Clone size is shown for a subset of rows, as once, few, many or a class of expanded clone.

TRBJ2-1 TRBD2 TRBV9 - TGTGCCAGCAGCCCGGGACTAGCGGGGGTCTCCTACAATGAGCAGTTCTTC CASSPGLAGVSYNEQFF
TRBJ2-3 - TRBV5-1 - TGCGCCAGCAGCGGGGGGACAGATACGCAGTATTTT CASSGGTDTQYF
TRBJ2-3 TRBD1 TRBV6-6 - TGTGCCAGCAGTTCCCCCTTAACAGGGGCCAGGGATACGCAGTATTTT CASSSPLTGARDTQYF
TRBJ2-2 - TRBV5-1 - TGCGCCAGCAGCCGGCCGGGCGGGGTGGACACCGGGGAGCTGTTTTTT CASSRPGGVDTGELFF
TRBJ1-1 - TRBV6-1 - TGTGCCAGCAGTGAAGCCAAGATTACGGACACTGAAGCTTTCTTT CASSEAKITDTEAFF
TRBJ2-5 - TRBV10-3 - TGTGCCATCAGTCTGGGGGGGCGGGAGACCCAGTACTTC CAISLGGRETQYF
TRBJ1-1 - TRBV5-5 - TGTGCCAGCAGCTTATTTGACAGTATGGAGGAAGCTTTCTTT CASSLFDSMEEAFF
TRBJ1-4 - TRBV6-2/TRBV6-3 - TGTGCCAGCAGTTACTCGAGCCAGCGTAATGAAAAACTGTTTTTT CASSYSSQRNEKLFF
TRBJ2-1 TRBD2 TRBV2 - TGTGCCAGCAGTGAAGGTGGGCTAGCGGCCTCCTACAATGAGCAGTTCTTC CASSEGGLAASYNEQFF
TRBJ1-4 - TRBV21-1 - TGTGCCAGCAGCAAAGGGGGCAGAGGTGAAAAACTGTTTTTT CASSKGGRGEKLFF
TRBJ1-6 TRBD1 TRBV12-5 - TGTGCTAGTGGTTTGGATAGGACAGGGGGTTACTATAATTCACCCCTCCACTTT CASGLDRTGGYYNSPLHF
TRBJ1-1 - TRBV30 few TGTGCCTGGAGTGTGGGGGACTACACTGAAGCTTTCTTT CAWSVGDYTEAFF
TRBJ2-5 TRBD2 TRBV7-2 - TGTGCCAGCAGCCGGACTAGCGGGGGCTACCTGGAGACCCAGTACTTC CASSRTSGGYLETQYF
TRBJ1-1 - TRBV6-5 - TGTGCCAGCAACCCGTCAGGGCCTAGGTCCCAAGCTTTCTTT CASNPSGPRSQAFF
TRBJ1-1 - TRBV5-6 - TGTGCCAGCAGCCGAGTCGGAGGGAACACTGAAGCTTTCTTT CASSRVGGNTEAFF
TRBJ2-3 TRBD2 TRBV5-1 - TGCGCCAGCAGCCTCCTAGCGGGGGGAACAGATACGCAGTATTTT CASSLLAGGTDTQYF
TRBJ2-3 - TRBV25-1 - TGTGCCAGCAGTGAATGGAGAGACACAGATACGCAGTATTTT CASSEWRDTDTQYF
TRBJ1-1 - TRBV6-5 few TGTGCCAGCACTACCCCCTTGGAAGCTTTCTTT CASTTPLEAFF
TRBJ2-1 TRBD1 TRBV2 - TGTGCCAGCGGGGTACAGGGGTTGAATGAGCAGTTCTTC CASGVQGLNEQFF